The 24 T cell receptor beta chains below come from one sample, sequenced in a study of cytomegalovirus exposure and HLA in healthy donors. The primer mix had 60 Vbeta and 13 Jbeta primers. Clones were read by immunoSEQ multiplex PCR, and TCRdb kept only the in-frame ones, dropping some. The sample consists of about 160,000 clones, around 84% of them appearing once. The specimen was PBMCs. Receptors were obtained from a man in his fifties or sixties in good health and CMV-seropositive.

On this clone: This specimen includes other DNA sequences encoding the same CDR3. Here the CDR3 DNA reads TGTGCCAGCAGTTACGGACAGCGATCTGGAAACACCATATATTTT. Translated, it gives CASSYGQRSGNTIYF. J is TRBJ1-3 and V is TRBV6-6; possible D gene TRBD1, 6 bases. The CDR3 sequence is 15 residues long. V was shortened by 2 bases and J by 1 base, with 9 bases between the two germline ends. CDR1 is MNHNY and CDR2 is SVGAGI in the germline V gene (reference sequence).

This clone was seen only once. CDR3 DNA sequence: TGTGCCAGCAGCTTACAGGGGGCAGCTGGCTACACCTTC. As protein: CASSLQGAAGYTF. The chain recombines TRBV13 with TRBJ1-2; TRBD1 agrees at 8 bases. The germline V gene encodes CDR1 PRHDT and CDR2 FYEKMQ (reference sequence). CDR3 length equals 13 residues. After removal of 2 bases from V and 7 bases from J, the junction contained 3 bases not matched to a gene.

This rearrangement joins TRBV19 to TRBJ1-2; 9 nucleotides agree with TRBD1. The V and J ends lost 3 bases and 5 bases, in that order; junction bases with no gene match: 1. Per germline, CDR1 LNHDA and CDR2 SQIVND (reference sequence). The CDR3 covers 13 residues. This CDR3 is CASSMGTGYGYTF. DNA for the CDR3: TGTGCCAGTAGTATGGGGACAGGGTATGGCTACACCTTC.

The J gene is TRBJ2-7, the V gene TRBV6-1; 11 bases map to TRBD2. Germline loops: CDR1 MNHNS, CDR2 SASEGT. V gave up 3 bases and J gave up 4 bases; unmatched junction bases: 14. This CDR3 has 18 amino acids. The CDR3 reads CASSEPELAGGPQYEQYV. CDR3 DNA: TGTGCCAGCAGTGAGCCGGAGCTAGCGGGAGGCCCCCAGTACGAGCAGTACGTC.

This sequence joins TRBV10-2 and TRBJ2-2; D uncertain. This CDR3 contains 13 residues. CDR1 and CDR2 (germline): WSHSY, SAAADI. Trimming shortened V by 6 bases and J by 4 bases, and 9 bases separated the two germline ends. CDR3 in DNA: TGCGCCAGCAGGCCCAGTTCCACCGGGGAGCTGTTTTTT. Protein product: CASRPSSTGELFF.

DNA for the CDR3: TGTGCCAGCAGCTTGGCGCGAGGTTTGGGTGGCTACACCTTC. Translated, it gives CASSLARGLGGYTF. The V call is TRBV5-6, the J call TRBJ1-2; D is uncertain. Germline-derived CDR1 and CDR2 are SGHDT and YYEEEE. CDR3 size: 14 residues. Trimming pared 0 bases from V and 7 bases from J, leaving 13 bases between.

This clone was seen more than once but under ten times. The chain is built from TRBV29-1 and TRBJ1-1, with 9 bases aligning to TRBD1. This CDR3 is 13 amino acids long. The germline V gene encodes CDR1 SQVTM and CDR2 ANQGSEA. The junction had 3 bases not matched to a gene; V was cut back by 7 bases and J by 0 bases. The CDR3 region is CSAGTGMNTEAFF. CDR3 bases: TGCAGCGCAGGGACAGGGATGAACACTGAAGCTTTCTTT.

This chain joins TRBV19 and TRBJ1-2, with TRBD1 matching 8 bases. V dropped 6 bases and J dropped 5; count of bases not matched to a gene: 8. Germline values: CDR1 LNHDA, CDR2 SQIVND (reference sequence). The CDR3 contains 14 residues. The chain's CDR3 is CASSNPGQVYGYTF. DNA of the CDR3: TGTGCCAGTAGCAACCCGGGACAGGTTTATGGCTACACCTTC.

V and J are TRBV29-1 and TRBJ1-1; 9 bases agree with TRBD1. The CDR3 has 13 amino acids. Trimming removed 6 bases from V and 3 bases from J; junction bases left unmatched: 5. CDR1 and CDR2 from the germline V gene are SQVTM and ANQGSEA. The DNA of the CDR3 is TGCAGCGTGGCTGACAGGGGGTACACTGAAGCTTTCTTT. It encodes CSVADRGYTEAFF.

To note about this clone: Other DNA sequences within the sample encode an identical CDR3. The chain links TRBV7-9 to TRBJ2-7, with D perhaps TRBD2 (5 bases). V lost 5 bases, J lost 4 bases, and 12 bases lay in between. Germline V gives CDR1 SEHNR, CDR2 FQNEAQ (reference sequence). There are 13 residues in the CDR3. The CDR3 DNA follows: TGTGCCAGCAGCCCGGAGGCCTCTTACGAGCAGTACGTC. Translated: CASSPEASYEQYV.

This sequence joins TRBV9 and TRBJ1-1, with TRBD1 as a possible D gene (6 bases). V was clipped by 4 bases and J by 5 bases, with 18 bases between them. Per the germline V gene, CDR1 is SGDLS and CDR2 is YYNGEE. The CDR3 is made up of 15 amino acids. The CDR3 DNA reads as TGTGCCAGCAGCCCCGGCGGGGGGGCGAGGACTGAAGCTTTCTTT. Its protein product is CASSPGGGARTEAFF.

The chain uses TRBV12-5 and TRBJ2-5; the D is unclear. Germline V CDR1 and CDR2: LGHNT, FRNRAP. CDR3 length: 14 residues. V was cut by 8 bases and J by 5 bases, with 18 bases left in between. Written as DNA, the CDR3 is TGTGCTAGTCAGATCCCGGGTGCCCGGGAGACCCAGTACTTC. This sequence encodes CASQIPGARETQYF.

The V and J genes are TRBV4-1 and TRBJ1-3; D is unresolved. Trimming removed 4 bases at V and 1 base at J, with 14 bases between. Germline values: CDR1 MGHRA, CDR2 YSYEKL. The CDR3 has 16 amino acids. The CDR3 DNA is TGCGCCAGCAGCCTACTACTTATCGATTCTGGAAACACCATATATTTT. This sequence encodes CASSLLLIDSGNTIYF.

The CDR3 DNA reads as TGTGCCAGCAGCCACGCCGGGACTAGCGCGTCAGGGGAGCAGTTCTTC. Translated: CASSHAGTSASGEQFF. This chain links TRBV4-2 with TRBJ2-1, with 10 bases identical to TRBD2. The CDR3 has 16 amino acids. Germline CDR1 LGHNA, CDR2 YNFKEQ. V shed 3 bases and J 10 bases; nucleotides not matched to a gene: 12.

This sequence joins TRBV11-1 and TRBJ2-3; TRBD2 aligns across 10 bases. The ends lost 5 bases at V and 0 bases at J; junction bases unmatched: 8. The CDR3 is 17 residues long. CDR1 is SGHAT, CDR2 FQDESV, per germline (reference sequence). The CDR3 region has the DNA TGTGCCAGCAGCACCCGGACTAGCGGAGTTAGCACAGATACGCAGTATTTT. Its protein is CASSTRTSGVSTDTQYF. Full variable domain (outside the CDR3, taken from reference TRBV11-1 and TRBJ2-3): EAEVAQSPRYKITEKSQAVAFWCDPISGHATLYWYRQILGQGPELLVQFQDESVVDDSQLPKDRFSAERLKGVDSTLKIQPAELGDSAMYLCASSTRTSGVSTDTQYFGPGTRLTVL.

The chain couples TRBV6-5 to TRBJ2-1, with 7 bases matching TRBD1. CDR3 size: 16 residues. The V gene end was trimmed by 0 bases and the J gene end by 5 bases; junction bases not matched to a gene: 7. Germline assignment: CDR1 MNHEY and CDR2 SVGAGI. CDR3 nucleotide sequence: TGTGCCAGCAGTTACTCGAGACAGGGTCGGCACAATGAGCAGTTCTTC. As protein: CASSYSRQGRHNEQFF.

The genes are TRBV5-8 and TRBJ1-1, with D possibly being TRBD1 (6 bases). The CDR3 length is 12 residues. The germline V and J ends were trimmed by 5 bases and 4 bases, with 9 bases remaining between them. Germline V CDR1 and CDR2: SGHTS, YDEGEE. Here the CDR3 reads CASSRQVTEAFF. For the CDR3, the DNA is TGTGCCAGCAGTAGACAGGTCACTGAAGCTTTCTTT.

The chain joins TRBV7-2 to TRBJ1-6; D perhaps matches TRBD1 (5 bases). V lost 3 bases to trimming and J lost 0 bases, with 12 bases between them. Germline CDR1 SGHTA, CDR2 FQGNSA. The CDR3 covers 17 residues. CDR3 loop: CASSFNDRSSYNSPLHF. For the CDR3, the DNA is TGTGCCAGCAGCTTCAACGACAGAAGCTCCTATAATTCACCCCTCCACTTT.

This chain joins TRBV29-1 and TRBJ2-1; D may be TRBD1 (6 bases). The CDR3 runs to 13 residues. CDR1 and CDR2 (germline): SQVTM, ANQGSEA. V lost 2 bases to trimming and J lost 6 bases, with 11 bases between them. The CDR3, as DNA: TGCAGCGTTGAACTCAGGGGTACCAATGAGCAGTTCTTC. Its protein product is CSVELRGTNEQFF.

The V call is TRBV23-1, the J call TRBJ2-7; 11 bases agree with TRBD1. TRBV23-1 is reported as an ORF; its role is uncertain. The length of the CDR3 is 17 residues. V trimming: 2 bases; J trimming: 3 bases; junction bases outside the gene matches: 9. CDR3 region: CASSQGQGAQSFYEQYF. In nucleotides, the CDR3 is TGCGCCAGCAGTCAAGGACAGGGGGCCCAATCTTTCTACGAGCAGTACTTC.

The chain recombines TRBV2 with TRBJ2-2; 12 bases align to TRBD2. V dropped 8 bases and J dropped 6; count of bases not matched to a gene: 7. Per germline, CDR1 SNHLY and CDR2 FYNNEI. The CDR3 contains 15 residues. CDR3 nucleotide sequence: TGTGCCAGCGGACTAGCGGGGCCAGTTTCCGGGGAGCTGTTTTTT. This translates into CASGLAGPVSGELFF.

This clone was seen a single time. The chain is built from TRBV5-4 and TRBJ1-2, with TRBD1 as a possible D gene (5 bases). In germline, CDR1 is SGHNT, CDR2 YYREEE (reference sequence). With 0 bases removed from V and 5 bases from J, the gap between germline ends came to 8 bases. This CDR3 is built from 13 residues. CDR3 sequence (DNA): TGTGCCAGCAGCTTGGAGCAGGGATATGGCTACACCTTC. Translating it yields CASSLEQGYGYTF. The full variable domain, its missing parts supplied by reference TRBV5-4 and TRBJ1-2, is ETGVTQSPTHLIKTRGQQVTLRCSSQSGHNTVSWYQQALGQGPQFIFQYYREEENGRGNFPPRFSGLQFPNYSSELNVNALELDDSALYLCASSLEQGYGYTFGSGTRLTVV.

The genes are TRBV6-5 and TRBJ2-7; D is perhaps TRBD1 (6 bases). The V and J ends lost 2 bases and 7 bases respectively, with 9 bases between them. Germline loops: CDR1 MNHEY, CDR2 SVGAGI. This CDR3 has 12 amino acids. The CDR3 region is CASSYVTGEQYF. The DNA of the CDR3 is TGTGCCAGCAGTTACGTCACAGGGGAGCAGTACTTC.

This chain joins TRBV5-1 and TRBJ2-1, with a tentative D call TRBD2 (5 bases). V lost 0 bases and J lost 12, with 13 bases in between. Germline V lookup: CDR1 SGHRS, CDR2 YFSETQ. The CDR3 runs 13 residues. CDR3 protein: CASSLGRKDSQFF. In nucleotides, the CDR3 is TGCGCCAGCAGCTTGGGGAGAAAGGACTCGCAGTTCTTC. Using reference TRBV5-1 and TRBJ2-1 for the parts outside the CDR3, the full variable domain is KAGVTQTPRYLIKTRGQQVTLSCSPISGHRSVSWYQQTPGQGLQFLFEYFSETQRNKGNFPGRFSGRQFSNSRSEMNVSTLELGDSALYLCASSLGRKDSQFFGPGTRLTVL.